This TCR beta chain stems from a study of human T cells and chemical hapten exposure. Turning to the study itself: Weekly diphenylcyclopropenone doses were given to patients' scalps across the approximately 22-week study. The study patch tested 0.01% DPC on the upper back and read results at 6 days.

Per germline, CDR1 SGDLS and CDR2 YYNGEE. The CDR3 spans 14 residues. The germline V and J ends were trimmed by 4 bases and 4 bases, with 14 bases remaining between them. Study-level points and caveats: No change in TCRs above 1 in 1000 frequency was produced by DPC sensitization.

In the authors' workflow: A typical sample had around 96,000 TCRs, with about 23,224 to 690,600 overall. TCRdb re-called the RACE reads with MiXCR, one entry per CDR3 protein. The V and J calls were determined by TCRdb, not by the authors. The sample shows a few hundred thousand distinct CDR3 sequences, roughly 4.8% of them seen only once. On this clonotype: Its antigen remains unidentified.

As for time point: patch test 1, 2 weeks after DPC sensitization. Described treatment: therapeutic diphenylcyclopropenone sensitization with weekly scalp DPC. The receptor's source is a woman aged 45-59 years with alopecia areata. Some clones in this sample may be carry-over from other donors' samples. The chain links TRBV9 to TRBJ1-1, with D tentatively TRBD1 (6 bases). The material was whole blood, obtained in connection with sensitization to the hapten diphenylcyclopropenone (DPC). The CDR3 nucleotides are TGTGCCAGCAGCTCGGGACACCCAGGCACTGAAGCTTTCTTT. Protein product: CASSSGHPGTEAFF.